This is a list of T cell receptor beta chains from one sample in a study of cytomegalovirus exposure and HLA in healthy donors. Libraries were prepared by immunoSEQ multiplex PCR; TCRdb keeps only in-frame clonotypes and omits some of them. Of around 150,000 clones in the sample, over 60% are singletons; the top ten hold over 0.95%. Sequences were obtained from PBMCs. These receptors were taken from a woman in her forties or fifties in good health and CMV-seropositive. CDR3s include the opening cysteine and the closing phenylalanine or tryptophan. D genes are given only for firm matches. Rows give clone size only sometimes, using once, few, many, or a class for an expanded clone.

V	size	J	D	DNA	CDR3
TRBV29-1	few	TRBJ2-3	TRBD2	TGCAGCTCTTTAAGGCGGGGGGCAGATACGCAGTATTTT	CSSLRRGADTQYF
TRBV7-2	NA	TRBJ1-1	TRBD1	TGTGCCAGCAGCTTATTGACAGGGGAGTTAGCCACTGAAGCTTTCTTT	CASSLLTGELATEAFF
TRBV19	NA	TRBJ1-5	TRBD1	TGTGCCAGTAGTACCCAACAGGGGGCACAGCAGCCCCAGCATTTT	CASSTQQGAQQPQHF
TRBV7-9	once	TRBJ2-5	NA	TGTGCCAGCAGCTTAGTTTCCCGAGGGGAGACCCAGTACTTC	CASSLVSRGETQYF
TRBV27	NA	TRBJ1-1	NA	TGTGCCAGCTGCCGAGAGGGGAACACTGAAGCTTTCTTT	CASCREGNTEAFF
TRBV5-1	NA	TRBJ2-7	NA	TGCGCCAGCAGCTTGGACTCCTCAAGCTCCTACGAGCAGTACTTC	CASSLDSSSSYEQYF
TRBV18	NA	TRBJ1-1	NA	TGTGCCAGCTCACCTCAAGGGGGAATGAACACTGAAGCTTTCTTT	CASSPQGGMNTEAFF
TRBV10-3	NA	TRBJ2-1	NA	TGTGCCATCAGTGAACTTGACAATGAGCAGTTCTTC	CAISELDNEQFF
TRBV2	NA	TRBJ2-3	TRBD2	TGTGCCAGCAGTGGTCTAGCGGGGTCCGTCACAGATACGCAGTATTTT	CASSGLAGSVTDTQYF
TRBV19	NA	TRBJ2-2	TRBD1	TGTGCCAGTCACAGGGGGCCCGGGGAGCTGTTTTTT	CASHRGPGELFF
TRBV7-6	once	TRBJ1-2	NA	TGTGCCAGCAGCTTAGAGGGCGGGGGCTACACCTTC	CASSLEGGGYTF
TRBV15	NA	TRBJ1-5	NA	TGTGCCACCAGCAGAGTCCCCGGGACATATAGCAATCAGCCCCAGCATTTT	CATSRVPGTYSNQPQHF
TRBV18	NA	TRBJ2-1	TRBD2	TGTGCCAGCACGCCCGGGACTAGCGGGAGAAATGAGCAGTTCTTC	CASTPGTSGRNEQFF
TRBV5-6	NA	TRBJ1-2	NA	TGTGCCAGCAGCTTGGGCAGGGGCCCGCGCTCCTATGGCTACACCTTC	CASSLGRGPRSYGYTF
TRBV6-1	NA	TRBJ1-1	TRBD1	TGTGCCAGCAATCGGGACAGGGCGAACACTGAAGCTTTCTTT	CASNRDRANTEAFF
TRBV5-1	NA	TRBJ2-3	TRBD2	TGCGCCAGCAGCAAGCGACGAGCGGGGGGGCCGGCAGATACGCAGTATTTT	CASSKRRAGGPADTQYF
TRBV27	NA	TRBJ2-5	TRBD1	TGTGCCAGCATATACAACCTAGGGACAGCGCAAGAGACCCAGTACTTC	CASIYNLGTAQETQYF
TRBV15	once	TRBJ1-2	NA	TGTGCCACCAGCTCCCTGGAGGGGATAGGGGCTAATACCTTC	CATSSLEGIGANTF